Included here is one TCR beta chain sequence, with context. Antigen: not known. It was with 60 Vbeta and 13 Jbeta primers that the PCR ran. The protocol was immunoSEQ multiplex PCR, while the TCRdb copy is restricted to in-frame clones and leaves out a portion. The sample records roughly 110,000 clones, approximately 79% being singletons. The record originates from a study of cytomegalovirus exposure and HLA in healthy donors. Findings and caveats of the study: Within the data, a cluster of highly shared sequence variants was likely a sequencing artifact.

V was trimmed by 6 bases and J by 1 base, leaving 6 bases between them. Germline V CDR1 and CDR2: MNHNY, SVGAGI (reference sequence). The CDR3 has 12 amino acids. This chain links TRBV6-6 with TRBJ1-1; D unclear. Sequenced material: PBMCs. The receptor's source is a woman in her 40s in good health and CMV-seropositive. CDR3 nucleotides: TGTGCCAGCAGCTCTACGAACACTGAAGCTTTCTTT. Protein: CASSSTNTEAFF.